The sequence of this TCR beta chain was determined in a study of T cell responses to AZD1222 COVID-19 vaccine. Findings and caveats of the study: Among the donors, most were white British and more were female, and clonal diversity was possibly underestimated. Along spike, vaccine-associated CD4 TCRs were found throughout, with dominance at 160-218 and 743-854. Compared with day 0, the breadth and depth of the Spike-specific TCR repertoire rose significantly after two doses of AZD1222. Reportedly, nearly half of unique spike TCRs recognized epitopes outside B.1.351/B.1.1.7 mutations.

Sequencing was performed with immunoSEQ multiplex PCR; in TCRdb, only in-frame clones are kept and a portion is missing. The table records about 110,000 clones, around nine tenths of them present only once. CDR3 length equals 14 residues. Germline lookup yields CDR1 MNHEY and CDR2 SMNVEV (reference sequence). J was trimmed by 8 bases and V by 4 bases; bases with no gene match: 6. This clone was seen a single time. What it binds is unknown. The receptor comes from an adult in good health. Sequences were derived from peripheral blood, sampled on day 0 of AZD1222 vaccination. The chain links TRBV27 to TRBJ1-4; the match to TRBD1 covers 8 bases. The CDR3 DNA is TGTGCCAGCAGTTCGGACAGGGCTGGCGAAAAACTGTTTTTT. Its translation: CASSSDRAGEKLFF.